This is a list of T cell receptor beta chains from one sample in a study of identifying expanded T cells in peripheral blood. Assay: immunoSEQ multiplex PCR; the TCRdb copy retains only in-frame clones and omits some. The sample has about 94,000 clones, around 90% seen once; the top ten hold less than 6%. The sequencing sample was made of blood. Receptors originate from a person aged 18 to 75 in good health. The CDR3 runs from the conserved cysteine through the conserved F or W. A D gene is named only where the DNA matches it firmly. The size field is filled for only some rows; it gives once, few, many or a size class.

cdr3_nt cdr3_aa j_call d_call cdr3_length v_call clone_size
TGTGCCAGCAGCGTAGACCCCTCAAGTGCGGGTAGGGGGACTGAAGCTTTCTTT CASSVDPSSAGRGTEAFF TRBJ1-1 NA 18 TRBV9 NA
TGTGCCAGTAGTACCCTATCGACAGTACTGAACTATGGCTACACCTTC CASSTLSTVLNYGYTF TRBJ1-2 NA 16 TRBV19 NA
TGTGCCAGCAAAGGACAGGGGGCAGGCGGAAACACCATATATTTT CASKGQGAGGNTIYF TRBJ1-3 TRBD1 15 TRBV25-1 NA
TGTGCCAGCTCACCCTCCAGGGTCGTTGACTATGGCTACACCTTC CASSPSRVVDYGYTF TRBJ1-2 NA 15 TRBV18 NA
TGTGCCAGCAGCTTGCGACGGGACACCTACGAGCAGTACTTC CASSLRRDTYEQYF TRBJ2-7 NA 14 TRBV7-2 NA
TGTGCCACCCAGGACAGGGAAACCTATGGCTACACCTTC CATQDRETYGYTF TRBJ1-2 TRBD1 13 TRBV30 NA
TGTGCCAGCAGTACCCCCGGGGGTTCGGGAGAGACCCAGTACTTC CASSTPGGSGETQYF TRBJ2-5 NA 15 TRBV28 NA
TGTGCCCTACAGGGAAGAGGGGAAGCTTTCTTT CALQGRGEAFF TRBJ1-1 NA 11 TRBV2 NA
TGCAGCGTTGGCGGCAGGGTGGACACCGGGGAGCTGTTTTTT CSVGGRVDTGELFF TRBJ2-2 NA 14 TRBV29-1 once
TGCGCCAGCAGCTTTGCTAGCGGGTCCTCCTACAATGAGCAGTTCTTC CASSFASGSSYNEQFF TRBJ2-1 TRBD2 16 TRBV5-1 NA
TGTGCCTGGAGTGTCGGAGGGGGATCGAACACTGAAGCTTTCTTT CAWSVGGGSNTEAFF TRBJ1-1 NA 15 TRBV30 few
TGTGCCAGCGTGCGCCGGGACTCAAATCTCGAGCAGTACTTC CASVRRDSNLEQYF TRBJ2-7 NA 14 TRBV6-1 NA
TGTGCCAGCTCCAACGGGGCAGGGGGCAACTATGGCTACACCTTC CASSNGAGGNYGYTF TRBJ1-2 TRBD1 15 TRBV6-6 few
TGTGCCAGCAGTTACTACAGCGGGAGGAGCACCGGGGAGCTGTTTTTT CASSYYSGRSTGELFF TRBJ2-2 TRBD2 16 TRBV27 NA
TGTGCCTGGAGCGGAAGCCGGAGAGGGGAGCTGTTTTTT CAWSGSRRGELFF TRBJ2-2 NA 13 TRBV30 NA
TGTGCCAGCAGCCTAGGACAGGGAAGCTACAATGAGCAGTTCTTC CASSLGQGSYNEQFF TRBJ2-1 TRBD1 15 TRBV7-3 NA
TGTGCCAGCAGCGTGGCGGTAGGAGGGAGGGTAACCGGGGAGCTGTTTTTT CASSVAVGGRVTGELFF TRBJ2-2 TRBD2 17 TRBV9 NA
TGTGCCAGCAGTTTACAGGGCTCCTACGAGCAGTACTTC CASSLQGSYEQYF TRBJ2-7 NA 13 TRBV27 NA
TGTGCCAGCTCTAGCGGGAGATACACCGGGGAGCTGTTTTTT CASSSGRYTGELFF TRBJ2-2 TRBD2 14 TRBV2 once
TGTGCCTGGAGTGTCCAGAAGGGCAGGCTTCGAGGGGACACCGGGGAGCTGTTTTTT CAWSVQKGRLRGDTGELFF TRBJ2-2 NA 19 TRBV30 NA
TGTGCCAGCAGCTTCAACGGGGGTTCGGAGACCCAGTACTTC CASSFNGGSETQYF TRBJ2-5 NA 14 TRBV7-3 NA
TGCGCCAGCAGCTTGGCGGGCCCGGCCGGCGATACGCAGTATTTT CASSLAGPAGDTQYF TRBJ2-3 NA 15 TRBV5-1 NA
TGCAGCGTCAAGGGGACAGGGGGACTAGCAGGGGAGCAGTTCTTC CSVKGTGGLAGEQFF TRBJ2-1 TRBD1 15 TRBV29-1 NA
TGTGCCAGCAGTTTAAGTCCAGGGTATCAGCCCCAGCATTTT CASSLSPGYQPQHF TRBJ1-5 NA 14 TRBV27 NA
TGTGCCAGCTCACCGCAACAGGGGCAGAGGGGCTACACCTTC CASSPQQGQRGYTF TRBJ1-2 TRBD1 14 TRBV18 NA
TGTGCCAGCAGCTTAGCACTAGCGGGCCGTTCCTACAATGAGCAGTTCTTC CASSLALAGRSYNEQFF TRBJ2-1 TRBD2 17 TRBV7-9 NA
TGTGCCAGCAGCGTAGAAGGACAGCCGATACCTGAAGCTTTCTTT CASSVEGQPIPEAFF TRBJ1-1 NA 15 TRBV9 NA
TGTGCCAGCAGTGAACGACCGGGACTAGGATCCTACAATGAGCAGTTCTTC CASSERPGLGSYNEQFF TRBJ2-1 TRBD2 17 TRBV6-1 NA
TGTGCCAGCAGTCTCAGGGGAGGCAAAAACATTCAGTACTTC CASSLRGGKNIQYF TRBJ2-4 NA 14 TRBV27 once
TGTGCCAGCAGCGCCTCCGGGACAGGGCAATACGAGCAGTACTTC CASSASGTGQYEQYF TRBJ2-7 TRBD1 15 TRBV9 NA
TGCGCCAGCAGCTTGGTTCGGAATGAGCAGTTCTTC CASSLVRNEQFF TRBJ2-1 NA 12 TRBV5-1 NA
TGTGCCAGTAAGGATACAGGGAGCACAGATACGCAGTATTTT CASKDTGSTDTQYF TRBJ2-3 NA 14 TRBV19 once